Sequencing of this T cell receptor (beta chain) was carried out in a study of a mutant IDH1 vaccine in newly diagnosed glioma. Looking at the study overall: Of the patients given treatment, 62.5% were male and approximately 38% were female, and a mean age of roughly 40 years was recorded. Regarding the study as a whole: Pseudoprogression appeared unlinked to shifts in leading peripheral T cell clonotypes.

Time point here: week 47, end of study. A 20-mer mutant IDH1 peptide at 300 ug was injected subcutaneously with topical imiquimod. As to this clone: Its matching antigen is unknown.

This table comes from immunoSEQ multiplex PCR, and its TCRdb copy is limited to in-frame clones, with some not included. Seen here are approximately 56,000 clones, 60% to 80% observed once, and the top ten hold 5.3%. The V end was cut by 3 bases, the J end by 6 bases, with 14 bases between. This CDR3 is 15 amino acids long. Germline V CDR1 and CDR2: MNHEY, SMNVEV (reference sequence). This clonotype was obtained from a man aged 45 to 65 with glioma. The sequencing used PBMCs, collected from a glioma patient whose treatment included an IDH1 peptide vaccine. V is TRBV27 and J is TRBJ1-4; possible D gene TRBD1, 6 bases. The CDR3 loop is CASSFWGAGDEKLFF. The CDR3 nucleotides read TGTGCCAGCAGTTTTTGGGGGGCTGGGGATGAAAAACTGTTTTTT.